One T cell receptor beta chain is described in this entry. Profiling relied on immunoSEQ multiplex PCR, and the TCRdb table lists in-frame clones only, not all of them. The sample shows over 110,000 clones, around 82% of them seen only once. This sample was taken from a study of blood T cell repertoires in COVID-19. Study as a whole: COVID-19 samples from acute and convalescent phases originated in the United States, Italy and Spain.

Deletions cut 8 bases from V and 4 bases from J, with 9 bases between. The CDR3 has 12 residues. The germline CDR1 and CDR2 sequences are SGHAT and FQDESV (reference sequence). Participants were aged about 18 to 100 years from roughly 26 US areas. The clonotype was recovered from a man aged 50-59 years in a cohort exposed to, infected with or recovered from COVID-19 (not recorded which). The sample taken for sequencing was PBMCs or T cells enriched from blood (not recorded which). This chain joins TRBV11-1 and TRBJ2-1; perhaps TRBD2 as D (5 bases). DNA for the CDR3: TGTGCCAGCGTTAGCGTTTACAATGAGCAGTTCTTC. This codes for CASVSVYNEQFF.